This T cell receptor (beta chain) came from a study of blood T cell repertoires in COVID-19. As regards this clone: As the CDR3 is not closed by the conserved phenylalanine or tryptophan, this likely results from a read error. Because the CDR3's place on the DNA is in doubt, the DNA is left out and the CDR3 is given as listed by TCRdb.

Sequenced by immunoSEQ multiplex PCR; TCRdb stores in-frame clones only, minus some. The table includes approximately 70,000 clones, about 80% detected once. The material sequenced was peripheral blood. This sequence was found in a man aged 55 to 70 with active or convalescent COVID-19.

CDR3 region: CASRLLRTG. The gene calls are TRBV12-2 and TRBJ1-1. TRBV12-2 is a pseudogene locus. The CDR3 spans 9 amino acids, including both terminal residues.